This is a list of T cell receptor beta chains from one sample in a study of blood T cell repertoires in COVID-19. Measured with immunoSEQ multiplex PCR; TCRdb has only the in-frame clones, and not every one. The sample includes some 200,000 clones, 84% seen only once; the top ten take about 12%. Sample: peripheral blood. Receptors originate from a human donor in a cohort sampled during active COVID-19. The CDR3 runs from the conserved cysteine through the conserved F or W. A D gene is named only where the DNA matches it firmly. Size is omitted from some rows. Given values are once, few, many or a class for expanded clones.

TRBD1 . TRBJ1-6 TRBV3-1/TRBV3-2 CASSQRGQANSPLHF TGTGCCAGCAGCCAACGCGGACAGGCGAATTCACCCCTCCACTTT
TRBD1 . TRBJ2-7 TRBV13 CASSLRDRGLDEQYF TGTGCCAGCAGCTTAAGGGACAGGGGGCTGGACGAGCAGTACTTC
. . TRBJ2-1 TRBV6-5 CASSYSPGSSYNEQFF TGTGCCAGCAGTTACTCACCCGGGAGCTCCTACAATGAGCAGTTCTTC
TRBD2 . TRBJ2-3 TRBV3-1/TRBV3-2 CASSPWTSGSDTQYF TGTGCCAGCAGCCCTTGGACTAGCGGTTCAGATACGCAGTATTTT
. . TRBJ1-3 TRBV9 CASSVQDRLGGNTIYF TGTGCCAGCAGCGTCCAGGATCGCTTAGGAGGAAACACCATATATTTT
TRBD1 . TRBJ1-2 TRBV28 CASTEQGARANYGYTF TGTGCCAGCACTGAACAGGGGGCTAGAGCTAACTATGGCTACACCTTC
TRBD2 . TRBJ2-2 TRBV5-1 CASSNGLAGVDTGELFF TGCGCCAGCAGTAACGGACTAGCGGGAGTCGACACCGGGGAGCTGTTTTTT
. . TRBJ2-1 TRBV6-1 CASSELSNEQFF TGTGCCAGCAGTGAATTGAGCAATGAGCAGTTCTTC
TRBD2 . TRBJ2-5 TRBV5-1 CASSSVGSGRVTETQYF TGCGCCAGCAGCTCCGTAGGGAGCGGGAGGGTTACAGAGACCCAGTACTTC
. . TRBJ2-5 TRBV28 CASRSQGRQTQYF TGTGCCAGCAGGTCGCAGGGGCGGCAGACCCAGTACTTC
. . TRBJ2-5 TRBV6-5 CATQRYQETQYF TGTGCCACCCAGCGGTACCAAGAGACCCAGTACTTC
. . TRBJ2-7 TRBV7-8 CASSLAMAGVSYEQYF TGTGCCAGCAGCTTAGCGATGGCGGGCGTCTCCTACGAGCAGTACTTC
. . TRBJ1-2 TRBV19 CASSGEKGIYGYTF TGTGCCAGTAGTGGTGAAAAGGGGATTTATGGCTACACCTTC
. . TRBJ1-3 TRBV28 CASSFFSAGVASGNTIYF TGTGCCAGCAGTTTCTTTTCGGCAGGGGTCGCCTCTGGAAACACCATATATTTT
TRBD1 . TRBJ1-5 TRBV7-9 CASSPAGGRGNQPQHF TGTGCCAGCAGCCCCGCAGGGGGGCGCGGCAATCAGCCCCAGCATTTT
. few TRBJ2-7 TRBV18 CASSPPKPGAIYEQYF TGTGCCAGCTCACCACCGAAACCAGGGGCGATCTACGAGCAGTACTTC
. many TRBJ2-7 TRBV14 CASSQELYGGEQYF TGTGCCAGCAGCCAAGAGCTATACGGGGGCGAGCAGTACTTC
. . TRBJ2-5 TRBV6-5 CASSWGLQETQYF TGTGCCAGCAGTTGGGGACTTCAAGAGACCCAGTACTTC
TRBD1 . TRBJ2-7 TRBV7-8 CASSSPDRGRNEQYF TGTGCCAGCAGCTCCCCGGACAGGGGGCGTAACGAGCAGTACTTC
. . TRBJ1-1 TRBV6-4 CASSALGGTTEAFF TGTGCCAGCAGCGCTCTCGGGGGGACCACTGAAGCTTTCTTT
. . TRBJ2-1 TRBV18 CASSPVADEQFF TGTGCCAGCTCACCGGTGGCAGATGAGCAGTTCTTC
. . TRBJ2-7 TRBV24-1 CATSADEQYF TGTGCCACCAGTGCGGACGAGCAGTACTTC
. . TRBJ2-3 TRBV11-2 CASSVTVGTLPDTQYF TGTGCCAGCAGCGTAACGGTTGGTACCTTGCCAGATACGCAGTATTTT
TRBD1 . TRBJ2-7 TRBV28 CASTLGQGTREQYF TGTGCCAGCACCCTGGGACAGGGAACTAGGGAGCAGTACTTC
. . TRBJ2-5 TRBV28 CASSPLGGRQETQYF TGTGCCAGCAGTCCCTTGGGGGGGCGACAAGAGACCCAGTACTTC
TRBD2 . TRBJ2-5 TRBV7-2 CASSLGSGIFQETQYF TGTGCCAGCAGCTTAGGTAGCGGGATATTTCAAGAGACCCAGTACTTC
. . TRBJ1-2 TRBV6-6 CASRQGTLNYGYTF TGTGCCAGCAGGCAAGGGACACTTAACTATGGCTACACCTTC
. . TRBJ1-1 TRBV6-2/TRBV6-3 CASSYSPGRVNTEAFF TGTGCCAGCAGTTACTCGCCAGGGCGAGTGAACACTGAAGCTTTCTTT
TRBD2 . TRBJ2-3 TRBV5-1 CASSLGNLAGGSTDTQYF TGCGCCAGCAGCTTGGGGAACCTAGCGGGAGGGTCCACAGATACGCAGTATTTT
. . TRBJ2-4 TRBV24-1 CATSDSRRDGRGHKNIQYF TGTGCCACCAGTGATTCGCGCCGCGATGGAAGGGGACACAAAAACATTCAGTACTTC
TRBD1 . TRBJ2-7 TRBV28 CASSPGTAYHEQYF TGTGCCAGCAGTCCCGGGACAGCATATCACGAGCAGTACTTC
TRBD1 . TRBJ2-7 TRBV4-1 CASSRGQGALYEQYF TGCGCCAGCAGCCGAGGACAGGGGGCGCTTTACGAGCAGTACTTC
TRBD2 . TRBJ2-2 TRBV9 CASSAREGLATNTGELFF TGTGCCAGCAGCGCCAGGGAAGGACTAGCGACAAACACCGGGGAGCTGTTTTTT
TRBD2 . TRBJ2-3 TRBV28 CASSFLAETSTDTQYF TGTGCCAGCAGTTTCCTAGCGGAAACTAGCACAGATACGCAGTATTTT
TRBD2 . TRBJ2-1 TRBV5-4 CASSSPPGGGAYNEQFF TGTGCCAGCAGCTCCCCCCCCGGCGGGGGAGCCTACAATGAGCAGTTCTTC
TRBD1 . TRBJ2-1 TRBV6-1 CASSEGDRSDWYNEQFF TGTGCCAGCAGTGAGGGGGACAGGTCCGACTGGTACAATGAGCAGTTCTTC